One and the same sample provided the 9 T cell receptor beta chains below, sequenced in a study of blood T cells in healthy people across ages. Primed by a sample-barcoded 5' primer and a J-beta primer mix, a second PCR proceeded for roughly 7 to 11 cycles. TCRdb called the 5' RACE reads again in MiXCR, with one record for every CDR3 protein. The repertoire has around 710,000 distinct CDR3 sequences, 35% to 45% of them found once; the top ten carry approximately 22%. The source material was blood. These receptors all come from a woman aged 55-70 years in good health.

V gene TRBV12-3 or TRBV12-4 combines with J gene TRBJ2-5; tentatively, D is TRBD1 (5 bases). Deletions cut 4 bases from V and 2 bases from J, with 14 bases between. This CDR3 has 15 residues. In nucleotides, the CDR3 is TGTGCCAGCAGTTCACGAAATACAGGACAAGAGACCCAGTACTTC. This translates into CASSSRNTGQETQYF.

CDR3: CASSVGLGGANTQYF. Here the CDR3 DNA reads TGTGCCAGCAGCGTAGGACTAGGAGGAGCAAATACGCAGTATTTT. The V and J genes are TRBV7-2 and TRBJ2-3; 7 bases match TRBD2. Germline V gene lookup returns CDR1 SGHTA and CDR2 FQGNSA. J gave up 7 bases and V 5 bases, and 12 bases lay outside the gene matches. This CDR3 spans 15 amino acids.

Ten or more counts support this clonotype. The V call is TRBV2, the J call TRBJ1-2; D is perhaps TRBD1 (6 bases). The CDR3 runs 14 residues. Germline V gives CDR1 SNHLY, CDR2 FYNNEI. Trimming shortened V by 4 bases and J by 8 bases, and 17 bases separated the two germline ends. CDR3 DNA sequence: TGTGCCAGCAGTGGCCCCGCCAGGGGTGAAGGCTACACCTTC. Its translation is CASSGPARGEGYTF.

This rearrangement joins TRBV18 to TRBJ2-5; 7 bases are shared with TRBD2. V shed 3 bases, J shed 13 bases, and the junction held 8 bases outside the gene matches. CDR1 and CDR2 from the germline V gene are KGHSH and LQKENI. The CDR3 totals 12 residues. CDR3 sequence: CASSPNGEGPYF. The CDR3 coding sequence is TGTGCCAGCTCACCCAACGGGGAGGGGCCGTACTTC.

This clonotype has a handful of counts. The chain has TRBV20-1 and TRBJ2-7; D unclear. The CDR3 contains 15 residues. V dropped 3 bases and J dropped 3 bases, with 18 bases sitting between them. Germline V CDR1 and CDR2: DFQATT, SNEGSKA (reference sequence). CDR3 amino acids: CSASGPSRALYEQYF. DNA of the CDR3: TGCAGTGCTAGCGGGCCCTCCCGGGCCCTCTACGAGCAGTACTTC.

The rearrangement uses TRBV4-3 and TRBJ2-1, with D perhaps assigned TRBD1 or TRBD2 (5 bases each). Trimming left V 0 bases short and J 5 bases short, with 8 bases between. The germline gives CDR1 LGHNA, CDR2 YSLEER. This CDR3 has 14 amino acids. CDR3 coding DNA: TGCGCCAGCAGCCAAGAATGGGGACACAATGAGCAGTTCTTC. This codes for CASSQEWGHNEQFF.

The chain recombines TRBV20-1 with TRBJ2-1; 7 nucleotides match TRBD1. The CDR3 totals 14 residues. CDR1 and CDR2 (germline): DFQATT, SNEGSKA (reference sequence). Trimming at V came to 1 base and at J to 8 bases, leaving 8 bases not matched to a gene. Here the CDR3 DNA reads TGCAGTGCTAGAGCCCCTTCAGGGGGAGATGAGCAGTTCTTC. Encoded protein: CSARAPSGGDEQFF.

The CDR3 nucleotides are TGTGCCACCAGCGCGGGGGGGAGCCTAAACACTGAAGCTTTCTTT. This codes for CATSAGGSLNTEAFF. The chain combines TRBV15 with TRBJ1-1; D is possibly TRBD1 (5 bases). The CDR3 has 15 residues. CDR1 and CDR2 from the germline V gene are LNHNV and YYDKDF (reference sequence). V dropped 5 bases and J dropped 2 bases, with 15 bases sitting between them.

The chain recombines TRBV4-1 with TRBJ2-5, with 12 bases that match TRBD2. CDR1 is MGHRA and CDR2 is YSYEKL in the germline V gene. The CDR3 is 16 residues long. Germline trimming cut 4 bases from V and 1 base from J; bases unmatched to any gene: 4. CDR3 region: CASSLGLAGPQETQYF. CDR3 nucleotides: TGCGCCAGCAGCCTTGGACTAGCGGGGCCCCAAGAGACCCAGTACTTC.